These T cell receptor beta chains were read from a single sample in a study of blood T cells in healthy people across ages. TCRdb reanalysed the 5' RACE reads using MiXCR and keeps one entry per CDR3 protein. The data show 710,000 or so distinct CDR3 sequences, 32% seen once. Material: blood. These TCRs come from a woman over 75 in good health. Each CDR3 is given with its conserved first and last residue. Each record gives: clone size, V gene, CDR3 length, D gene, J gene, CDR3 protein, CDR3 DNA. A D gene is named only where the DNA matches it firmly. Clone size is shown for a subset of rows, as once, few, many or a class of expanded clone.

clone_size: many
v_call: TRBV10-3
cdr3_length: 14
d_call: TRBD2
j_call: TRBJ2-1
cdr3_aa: CAISLAGVNNEQFF
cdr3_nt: TGTGCCATCAGTCTAGCGGGGGTGAACAATGAGCAGTTCTTC

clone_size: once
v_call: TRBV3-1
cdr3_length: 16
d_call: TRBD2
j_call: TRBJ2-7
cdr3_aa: CASSPLGLAGGPEQYF
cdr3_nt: TGTGCCAGCAGCCCACTGGGACTAGCGGGAGGTCCCGAGCAGTACTTC

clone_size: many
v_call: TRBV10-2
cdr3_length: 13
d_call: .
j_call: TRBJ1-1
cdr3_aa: CASRQNPNTEAFF
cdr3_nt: TGCGCCAGCAGGCAGAACCCTAACACTGAAGCTTTCTTT

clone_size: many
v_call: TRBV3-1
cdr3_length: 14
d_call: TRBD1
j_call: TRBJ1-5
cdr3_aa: CASRGTGRDQPQHF
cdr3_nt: TGTGCCAGCAGAGGGACAGGACGCGATCAGCCCCAGCATTTT

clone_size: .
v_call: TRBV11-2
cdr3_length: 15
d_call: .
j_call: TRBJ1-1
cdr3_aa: CASSLRGQSSTEAFF
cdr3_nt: TGTGCCAGCAGCTTACGCGGACAGTCTTCCACTGAAGCTTTCTTT

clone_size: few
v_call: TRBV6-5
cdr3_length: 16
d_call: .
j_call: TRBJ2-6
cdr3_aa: CASSYGRNSGANVLTF
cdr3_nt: TGTGCCAGCAGTTACGGTCGGAACTCTGGGGCCAACGTCCTGACTTTC

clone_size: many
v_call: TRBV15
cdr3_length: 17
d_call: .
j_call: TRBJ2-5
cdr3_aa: CATSRGRTGGVQETQYF
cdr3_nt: TGTGCCACCAGCAGAGGTCGAACAGGTGGGGTCCAAGAGACCCAGTACTTC

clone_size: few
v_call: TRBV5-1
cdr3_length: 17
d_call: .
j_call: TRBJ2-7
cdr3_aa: CASSLAKSGGRSYEQYF
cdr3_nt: TGCGCCAGCAGCTTGGCCAAAAGTGGGGGCCGGTCCTACGAGCAGTACTTC

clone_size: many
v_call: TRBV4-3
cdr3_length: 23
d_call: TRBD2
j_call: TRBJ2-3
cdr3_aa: CASSHHQPGLAGGRFPVADTQYF
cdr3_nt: TGCGCCAGCAGCCACCACCAACCGGGACTAGCGGGGGGGCGGTTCCCCGTTGCAGATACGCAGTATTTT

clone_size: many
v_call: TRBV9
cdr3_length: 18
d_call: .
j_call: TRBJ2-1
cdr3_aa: CASSVAGLGSFSYNEQFF
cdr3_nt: TGTGCCAGCAGCGTAGCAGGTTTGGGCTCATTCTCCTACAATGAGCAGTTCTTC

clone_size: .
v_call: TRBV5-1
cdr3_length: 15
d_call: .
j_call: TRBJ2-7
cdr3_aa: CASSTPGHQDNEQYF
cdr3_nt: TGCGCCAGCAGCACCCCGGGACACCAGGACAATGAGCAGTACTTC

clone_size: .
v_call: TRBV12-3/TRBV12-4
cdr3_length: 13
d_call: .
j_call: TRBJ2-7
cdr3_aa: CASSRGGADEQYF
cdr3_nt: TGTGCCAGCAGCAGAGGGGGGGCCGACGAGCAGTACTTC

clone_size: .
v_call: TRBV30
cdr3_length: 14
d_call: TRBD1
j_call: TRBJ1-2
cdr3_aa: CAWSDRGQDYGYTF
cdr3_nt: TGTGCCTGGAGTGACAGGGGGCAGGACTATGGCTACACCTTC

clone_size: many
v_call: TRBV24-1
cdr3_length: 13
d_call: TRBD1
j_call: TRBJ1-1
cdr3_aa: CATSDWRGLEAFF
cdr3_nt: TGTGCCACCAGTGATTGGAGGGGGCTTGAAGCTTTCTTT

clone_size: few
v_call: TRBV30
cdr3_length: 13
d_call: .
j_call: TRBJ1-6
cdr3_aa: CAWNPAYNSPLHF
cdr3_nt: TGTGCCTGGAATCCCGCCTATAATTCACCCCTCCACTTT

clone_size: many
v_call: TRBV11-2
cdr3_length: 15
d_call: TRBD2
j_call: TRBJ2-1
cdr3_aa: CASSYRLAQENEQFF
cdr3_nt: TGTGCCAGCAGCTACAGACTAGCCCAGGAAAATGAGCAGTTCTTC

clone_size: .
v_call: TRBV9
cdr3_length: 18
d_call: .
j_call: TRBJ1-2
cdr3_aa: CASSVDNRGTGASYGYTF
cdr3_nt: TGTGCCAGCAGCGTAGATAATAGAGGAACGGGAGCTAGCTATGGCTACACCTTC

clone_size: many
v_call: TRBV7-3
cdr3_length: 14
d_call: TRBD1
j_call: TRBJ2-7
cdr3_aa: CASSQDGTGNEQYF
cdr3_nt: TGTGCCAGCAGCCAGGACGGGACAGGGAACGAGCAGTACTTC

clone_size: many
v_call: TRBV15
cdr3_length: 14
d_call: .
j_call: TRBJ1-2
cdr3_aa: CATSRGGAVVGYTF
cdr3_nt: TGTGCCACCAGCAGAGGAGGGGCTGTCGTTGGCTACACCTTC

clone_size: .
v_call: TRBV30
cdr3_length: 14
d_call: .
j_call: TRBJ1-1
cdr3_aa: CAWRDYRSNTEAFF
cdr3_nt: TGTGCCTGGAGGGATTACAGATCGAACACTGAAGCTTTCTTT

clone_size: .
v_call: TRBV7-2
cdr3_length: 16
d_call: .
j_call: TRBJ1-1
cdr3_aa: CASSLGPAGANTEAFF
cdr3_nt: TGTGCCAGCAGCTTAGGCCCCGCAGGGGCGAACACTGAAGCTTTCTTT

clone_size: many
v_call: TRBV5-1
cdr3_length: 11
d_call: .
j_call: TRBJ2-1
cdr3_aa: CASSLYDEQFF
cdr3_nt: TGCGCCAGCAGCTTGTATGACGAGCAGTTCTTC